This TCR beta chain was identified in a study of identical twins. The authors used template switching to add a universal primer site and gave cDNA unique molecular identifiers. TCRdb re-analysed the 5' RACE reads in MiXCR, keeping a single row per CDR3 protein. Among some 240,000 distinct CDR3 sequences listed, more than 9% were seen once. Study-wide results and caveats: Cord blood beta clonotypes present at high abundance carried fewer insertions; no such pattern appeared in memory repertoires. Weaker excess sharing between twins was seen in beta out-of-frame sequences. Its conclusions, products of cross-sectional statistical analysis, did not come from following the same donors.

Details on this clonotype: What it binds is not known.

This sequence originates from a man over 45 in good health. The sample consisted of memory T cells sorted from blood.

CDR3 sequence: CSATPGGNTEAFF. Written as DNA, the CDR3 is TGCAGTGCTACCCCGGGGGGAAACACTGAAGCTTTCTTT. This chain joins TRBV20-1 and TRBJ1-1; the D gene is possibly TRBD1 (5 bases). This CDR3 is built from 13 residues. CDR1 and CDR2 from the germline V gene are DFQATT and SNEGSKA (reference sequence). V was shortened by 4 bases and J by 2 bases, with 11 bases between the two germline ends.